This TCR beta chain was found in a study of blood T cell repertoires in COVID-19. Overall study context: In each case, the material was cDNA or gDNA derived from T cells, B-cell-depleted T cells, or PBMCs.

CDR1 and CDR2 (germline): MNHNY, SVGAGI (reference sequence). This CDR3 has 15 amino acids. V dropped 2 bases and J dropped 4; count of bases not matched to a gene: 7. In the original analysis: Using reference gene primer amplification, nucleated cell counts were estimated. TCRdb's copy holds only in-frame clones and misses some; the assay was immunoSEQ multiplex PCR. Clone size and the V and J calls come from that table; the DNA yielded D and trimming. The repertoire includes 290,000 or so clones, around 90% of them detected once, and more than 2% sits in the top ten. The receptor's source is a man aged 18 to 30 with active or convalescent COVID-19. Sequenced sample: peripheral blood. The rearrangement joins TRBV6-6 to TRBJ1-2; 7 bases match TRBD1. As DNA, the CDR3 is TGTGCCAGCAGTTACCCTTGGGACAGCCTCTATGGCTACACCTTC. Translation gives CASSYPWDSLYGYTF.